Listed below are T cell receptor beta chains from one sample, sequenced in a study of CD8 T cells in ankylosing spondylitis. TCRdb reanalysed the 5' RACE reads using MiXCR and keeps one entry per CDR3 protein. This table holds roughly 100,000 distinct CDR3 sequences, roughly 8.3% found once. The sequenced sample was blood, either unsorted or a sorted T cell fraction (not recorded which). Receptors originate from a male donor with ankylosing spondylitis or in good health (not recorded which). Both conserved end residues are part of each CDR3. Fields, in order: CDR3 length, D gene, J gene, clone size, V gene, CDR3 protein, CDR3 DNA. The D gene is left open where the match is weak. Some rows mark clone size as missing; the rest say once, few, many or name a class of expanded clone.

12 | TRBD1 | TRBJ1-4 | many | TRBV12-3/TRBV12-4 | CASRTGNEKLFF | TGTGCCAGCCGGACAGGGAATGAAAAACTGTTTTTT
11 | NA | TRBJ2-5 | many | TRBV5-6 | CASSRLGSQYF | TGTGCCAGCAGCCGACTAGGGTCCCAGTACTTC
12 | NA | TRBJ2-5 | many | TRBV6-1 | CASTRGRETQYF | TGTGCCAGCACCCGGGGACGAGAGACCCAGTACTTC
15 | NA | TRBJ2-7 | many | TRBV6-2/TRBV6-3 | CASSYSRSVSYEQYF | TGTGCCAGCAGTTACTCCAGGAGCGTTTCCTACGAGCAGTACTTC
14 | NA | TRBJ1-5 | many | TRBV5-1 | CASSLEGSNQPQHF | TGCGCCAGCAGCTTGGAGGGTAGCAATCAGCCCCAGCATTTT
17 | NA | TRBJ2-4 | few | TRBV2 | CASTGRFQLLAKNIQYF | TGTGCCAGCACAGGCAGGTTCCAGCTCCTAGCCAAAAACATTCAGTACTTC
14 | NA | TRBJ2-2 | many | TRBV20-1 | CSTTAIGGSGELFF | TGCAGTACCACAGCGATAGGGGGTTCCGGGGAGCTGTTTTTT
14 | NA | TRBJ2-5 | NA | TRBV20-1 | CSARHDKLQETQYF | TGCAGTGCTAGACACGACAAGCTTCAAGAGACCCAGTACTTC
11 | NA | TRBJ2-7 | many | TRBV10-3 | CAISEEYEQYF | TGTGCCATCAGTGAGGAGTACGAGCAGTACTTC
15 | TRBD1 | TRBJ1-1 | many | TRBV18 | CASSPLGTGGTEAFF | TGTGCCAGCTCACCACTTGGGACAGGGGGCACTGAAGCTTTCTTT
13 | NA | TRBJ1-2 | few | TRBV20-1 | CSARVGQGYGYTF | TGCAGTGCTAGAGTGGGACAAGGCTATGGCTACACCTTC
18 | TRBD1 | TRBJ2-2 | many | TRBV9 | CASSVPQGAGVNTGELFF | TGTGCCAGCAGCGTCCCTCAGGGGGCAGGAGTGAACACCGGGGAGCTGTTTTTT
15 | TRBD2 | TRBJ2-1 | many | TRBV5-1 | CASSMTSFADNEQFF | TGCGCCAGCAGCATGACTAGCTTCGCCGACAATGAGCAGTTCTTC
14 | TRBD1 | TRBJ2-1 | many | TRBV29-1 | CSTRTGIATNEQFF | TGCAGCACAAGGACAGGGATAGCGACGAATGAGCAGTTCTTC
15 | NA | TRBJ1-2 | many | TRBV5-4 | CASSSVGGSNYGYTF | TGTGCCAGCAGCTCGGTTGGGGGGTCTAACTATGGCTACACCTTC
13 | NA | TRBJ2-2 | many | TRBV12-3/TRBV12-4 | CASSLYAPGELFF | TGTGCCAGCAGTTTATACGCGCCCGGGGAGCTGTTTTTT
17 | NA | TRBJ1-5 | many | TRBV5-5 | CASSLRQVGGGNQPQHF | TGTGCCAGCAGCTTGAGACAGGTGGGCGGTGGCAATCAGCCCCAGCATTTT
13 | NA | TRBJ2-1 | many | TRBV28 | CASIRTGSNEQFF | TGTGCCAGCATACGTACAGGGTCCAATGAGCAGTTCTTC
12 | TRBD1 | TRBJ2-7 | medium-sized | TRBV28 | CASSWTGYEQYF | TGTGCCAGCAGCTGGACAGGCTACGAGCAGTACTTC
15 | NA | TRBJ1-2 | many | TRBV7-8 | CASSSSGGLGYGYTF | TGTGCCAGCAGCTCCTCGGGGGGGTTGGGCTATGGCTACACCTTC
13 | NA | TRBJ1-5 | many | TRBV12-3/TRBV12-4 | CASSSGHNQPQHF | TGTGCCAGCAGTTCGGGCCACAATCAGCCCCAGCATTTT
17 | NA | TRBJ2-1 | few | TRBV9 | CASSEPRAGAAYNEQFF | TGTGCCAGCAGCGAACCTCGGGCCGGCGCAGCCTACAATGAGCAGTTCTTC
13 | NA | TRBJ2-1 | many | TRBV7-3 | CASSLTDYNEQFF | TGTGCCAGCAGCTTAACCGATTACAATGAGCAGTTCTTC